These 21 T cell receptor beta chains originate from one sample sequenced in a study of cytomegalovirus exposure and HLA in healthy donors. Primers: 60 Vbeta forward and 13 Jbeta reverse. Assay: immunoSEQ multiplex PCR; the TCRdb copy retains only in-frame clones and omits some. The sample carries about 90,000 clones, roughly 60% recorded once. Material for sequencing was PBMCs. The receptors shown here come from a woman in her 30s in good health and CMV-seropositive.

The chain links TRBV7-6 to TRBJ2-3, with 13 positions matching TRBD2. This CDR3 contains 16 residues. The germline gives CDR1 SGHVS, CDR2 FNYEAQ. The V and J ends lost 4 bases and 1 base, in that order; junction bases with no gene match: 2. The CDR3 reads CASSSGLAGGTDTQYF. Here the CDR3 DNA reads TGTGCCAGCAGCTCTGGACTAGCGGGGGGCACAGATACGCAGTATTTT.

This clone was recorded once. This rearrangement joins TRBV7-9 to TRBJ2-7; no reliable D call. Trimming stripped 2 bases from V and 4 bases from J, with 6 bases between. CDR3 length: 12 residues. Germline-derived CDR1 and CDR2 are SEHNR and FQNEAQ (reference sequence). The CDR3 nucleotides are TGTGCCAGCAGCTTACGACTGTACGAGCAGTACTTC. Amino acids: CASSLRLYEQYF.

The count of this clone is one. The chain joins TRBV11-2 to TRBJ1-6; 8 bases line up with TRBD1. With 5 bases clipped from V and 9 bases from J, the junction kept 6 bases outside the gene matches. Germline CDR1 and CDR2: SGHAT and FQNNGV. This CDR3 is built from 14 residues. The CDR3 DNA is TGTGCCAGCAGCCACGGACAGGGAAGTTCACCCCTCCACTTT. As protein: CASSHGQGSSPLHF.

V gene TRBV25-1 combines with J gene TRBJ2-7; 9 bases fit TRBD1. CDR1 and CDR2 from the germline V gene are MGHDK and SYGVNS. The CDR3 extends over 16 amino acids. Trimming removed 4 bases from V and 3 bases from J; junction bases left unmatched: 10. This chain's CDR3 is CASSAIRDRDIYEQYF. CDR3 nucleotides: TGTGCCAGCAGTGCGATCCGGGACAGGGACATCTACGAGCAGTACTTC.

This clone occurred once. The rearrangement joins TRBV5-5 to TRBJ2-5; TRBD2 aligns across 8 bases. The CDR3 consists of 18 residues. Germline CDR1 SGHKS, CDR2 YYEKEE (reference sequence). The ends lost 0 bases at V and 5 bases at J; junction bases unmatched: 15. The CDR3 region is CASSLELWLAGGSETQYF. CDR3 nucleotide sequence: TGTGCCAGCAGCTTGGAATTGTGGCTAGCGGGTGGATCGGAGACCCAGTACTTC.

The CDR3 DNA follows: TGTGCCAGCAGTCTCCTAGGTTACGAGCAGTACTTC. Encoded protein: CASSLLGYEQYF. J is TRBJ2-7 and V is TRBV28; no definite D call. Trimming shortened V by 5 bases and J by 4 bases, and 9 bases separated the two germline ends. This CDR3 contains 12 residues. The germline V gene encodes CDR1 MDHEN and CDR2 SYDVKM.

This chain links TRBV4-2 with TRBJ1-2; D remains unclear. The V gene's germline CDR1 is LGHNA and CDR2 YNFKEQ. The CDR3 spans 14 residues. The V and J ends lost 0 bases and 8 bases respectively, with 13 bases between them. This CDR3 is CASSQELGYSGYTF. DNA of the CDR3: TGTGCCAGCAGCCAAGAACTGGGTTATAGCGGCTACACCTTC.

The chain carries TRBV9 and TRBJ1-6; D may be TRBD1 (5 bases). The ends were cut back, 3 bases at V and 7 bases at J, with 14 bases in the middle. The CDR3 totals 15 residues. CDR1 and CDR2 (germline): SGDLS, YYNGEE. CDR3 sequence: CASSAQGGTNSPLHF. DNA for the CDR3: TGTGCCAGCAGCGCCCAGGGAGGGACGAATTCACCCCTCCACTTT.

The rearrangement joins TRBV18 to TRBJ1-1; the match to TRBD1 covers 9 bases. Germline CDR1 KGHSH, CDR2 LQKENI. The CDR3 has 14 amino acids. V lost 6 bases, J lost 0 bases, and 2 bases stayed unmatched. CDR3 nucleotides: TGTGCCAGCTCGAGGGACAGGGTGAACACTGAAGCTTTCTTT. Amino acid sequence: CASSRDRVNTEAFF.

This chain joins TRBV28 and TRBJ1-6; 11 bases map to TRBD1. The V gene's germline CDR1 is MDHEN and CDR2 SYDVKM. V dropped 4 bases and J dropped 9; count of bases not matched to a gene: 5. This CDR3 has 15 amino acids. This CDR3 is CASSSGQGDSSPLHF. CDR3 in DNA: TGTGCCAGCAGTTCGGGACAGGGGGACAGTTCACCCCTCCACTTT.

V is TRBV7-2 and J is TRBJ1-6; 9 nucleotides line up with TRBD1. The CDR3 loop spans 16 amino acids. J lost 11 bases, V lost 4 bases, and 12 bases had no gene match. From germline, CDR1 is SGHTA and CDR2 FQGNSA. This CDR3 is CASSYGQGYFWAPLHF. The CDR3, as DNA: TGTGCCAGCAGCTACGGACAGGGGTATTTCTGGGCACCCCTCCACTTT.

The table lists this clone with a few counts. The chain is built from TRBV7-9 and TRBJ1-4, with D possibly TRBD1 on 6 matching bases. Trimming shortened V by 0 bases and J by 8 bases, and 13 bases separated the two germline ends. Germline assignment: CDR1 SEHNR and CDR2 FQNEAQ (reference sequence). CDR3 length: 15 amino acids. CDR3 DNA: TGTGCCAGCAGCTTAGCGCAAGGGGGTCGGGAAAAACTGTTTTTT. Translating gives CASSLAQGGREKLFF.

This clone was seen a handful of times. V usage is TRBV30 and J usage is TRBJ2-1; D perhaps matches TRBD1 (6 bases). This CDR3 comprises 11 residues. Between the trimmed V and J ends, which lost 3 bases and 6 bases, there was a span of 6 bases. CDR1 and CDR2 from the germline V gene are GTSNPN and SVGIG (reference sequence). Written as DNA, the CDR3 is TGTGCCTGGAGGGGGGCCAATGAGCAGTTCTTC. This sequence encodes CAWRGANEQFF. Using reference TRBV30 and TRBJ2-1 for the parts outside the CDR3, the full variable domain is SQTIHQWPATLVQPVGSPLSLECTVEGTSNPNLYWYRQAAGRGLQLLFYSVGIGQISSEVPQNLSASRPQDRQFILSSKKLLLSDSGFYLCAWRGANEQFFGPGTRLTVL.

This clone occurred many times. The gene calls are TRBV7-9 and TRBJ1-2; D may be TRBD1 (5 bases). The CDR3 covers 13 residues. V lost 8 bases, J lost 4 bases, and 14 bases lay in between. Germline V gene lookup returns CDR1 SEHNR and CDR2 FQNEAQ (reference sequence). The CDR3 DNA sequence: TGTGCCAGCCGCGACAGCCTTAGCTATGGCTACACCTTC. It encodes CASRDSLSYGYTF.

The chain uses TRBV2 and TRBJ1-1, with D maybe TRBD1 (5 bases). CDR1 and CDR2 from the germline V gene are SNHLY and FYNNEI. The CDR3 totals 15 residues. The V end lost 7 bases, the J end lost 1 base, and 16 bases lay between the germline ends. This CDR3 reads CASIQRETANTEAFF. The CDR3 DNA sequence: TGTGCCAGCATCCAAAGAGAGACAGCGAACACTGAAGCTTTCTTT.

J is TRBJ2-3 and V is TRBV19, with D possibly TRBD2 on 7 matching bases. Germline values: CDR1 LNHDA, CDR2 SQIVND (reference sequence). This CDR3 comprises 16 residues. V dropped 1 base and J dropped 6 bases, with 17 bases sitting between them. Here the CDR3 DNA reads TGTGCCAGTAGTATAGCCCTGTGGGGGGGCTCGGATACGCAGTATTTT. Its protein product is CASSIALWGGSDTQYF. The full variable domain, completed using reference TRBV19 and TRBJ2-3, is DGGITQSPKYLFRKEGQNVTLSCEQNLNHDAMYWYRQDPGQGLRLIYYSQIVNDFQKGDIAEGYSVSREKKESFPLTVTSAQKNPTAFYLCASSIALWGGSDTQYFGPGTRLTVL.

This chain joins TRBV15 and TRBJ1-2; 7 bases line up with TRBD1. The ends lost 6 bases at V and 5 bases at J; junction bases unmatched: 9. The germline CDR1 and CDR2 sequences are LNHNV and YYDKDF (reference sequence). The CDR3 runs to 14 residues. This CDR3 reads CATRIGGAEYGYTF. The CDR3 DNA sequence: TGTGCCACCAGGATAGGGGGCGCAGAGTATGGCTACACCTTC. The complete variable domain, with remaining parts taken from reference TRBV15 and TRBJ1-2, reads DAMVIQNPRYQVTQFGKPVTLSCSQTLNHNVMYWYQQKSSQAPKLLFHYYDKDFNNEADTPDNFQSRRPNTSFCFLDIRSPGLGDTAMYLCATRIGGAEYGYTFGSGTRLTVV.

The chain carries TRBV29-1 and TRBJ1-1; perhaps TRBD1 as D (6 bases). Trimming removed 8 bases from V and 2 bases from J, with 18 bases in between. This CDR3 has 14 amino acids. Germline V gene data show CDR1 as SQVTM and CDR2 as ANQGSEA. The CDR3 region has the DNA TGCAGCCTTAACAGGGTTGGGGGCAACACTGAAGCTTTCTTT. Translated: CSLNRVGGNTEAFF.

This rearrangement joins TRBV6-6 to TRBJ1-1; no firm D call. Per germline, CDR1 MNHNY and CDR2 SVGAGI (reference sequence). With 6 bases removed from V and 2 bases from J, the gap between germline ends came to 10 bases. There are 13 residues in the CDR3. This CDR3 reads CASSYVPNTEAFF. CDR3 DNA sequence: TGTGCCAGCAGCTACGTCCCAAACACTGAAGCTTTCTTT.

J is TRBJ2-3 and V is TRBV11-3; D is undetermined. V shed 0 bases and J shed 3 bases, with 7 bases lying between them. Per the germline V gene, CDR1 is SGHNT and CDR2 is YENEEA. The CDR3 has 14 amino acids. The chain's CDR3 is CASSLDGATDTQYF. Here the CDR3 DNA reads TGTGCCAGCAGCTTAGATGGAGCTACAGATACGCAGTATTTT.

V gene TRBV5-1 combines with J gene TRBJ2-7, with a possible D match to TRBD1 (6 bases). The CDR3 runs to 16 residues. V was pared by 0 bases and J by 1 base, with 14 bases between. Germline-derived CDR1 and CDR2 are SGHRS and YFSETQ. CDR3 sequence: CASSLAATGSSYEQYF. DNA for the CDR3: TGCGCCAGCAGCTTGGCCGCAACAGGGAGTTCCTACGAGCAGTACTTC.